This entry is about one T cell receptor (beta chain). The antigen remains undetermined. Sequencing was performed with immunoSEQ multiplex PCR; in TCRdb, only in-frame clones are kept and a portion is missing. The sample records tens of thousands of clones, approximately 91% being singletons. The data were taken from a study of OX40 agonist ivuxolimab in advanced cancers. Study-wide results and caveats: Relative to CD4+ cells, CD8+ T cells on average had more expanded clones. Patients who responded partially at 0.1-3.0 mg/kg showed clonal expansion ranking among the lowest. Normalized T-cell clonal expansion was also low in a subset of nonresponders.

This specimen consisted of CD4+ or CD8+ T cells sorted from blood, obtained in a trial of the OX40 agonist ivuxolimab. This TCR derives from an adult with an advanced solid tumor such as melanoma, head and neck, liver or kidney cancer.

In DNA form, the CDR3 reads TGTGCCAGCTCACCCGGCCCCTATGAAGCTTTCTTT. As protein: CASSPGPYEAFF. This chain connects TRBV18 to TRBJ1-1; no clear D. The CDR3 is 12 amino acids. Germline V gives CDR1 KGHSH, CDR2 LQKENI. V was clipped by 3 bases and J by 7 bases, with 9 bases between them.